This TCR beta chain was sequenced during a study of identifying expanded T cells in peripheral blood. Whole-study findings and limits: About 1.2 clones differed between technical replicates, versus about 15 and 19 over time. Across healthy donors, higher total template counts meant significantly greater approximately two-week count variance.

Turning to this clone: Its matching antigen is unknown.

Generated by immunoSEQ multiplex PCR, the TCRdb table keeps only in-frame clones and is missing some. The sample consists of about 78,000 clones, approximately 84% of them appearing once. CDR3 length equals 16 residues. The ends were cut back, 3 bases at V and 0 bases at J, with 13 bases in the middle. Germline CDR1 MNHNS, CDR2 SASEGT. Healthy donors had no documented immune events, such as infections, while sampled. The sequence derives from a person aged 18 to 75 in good health. The chain has TRBV6-1 and TRBJ2-3; D might be TRBD2 (6 bases). What was sequenced was blood. CDR3 loop: CASSEVIAASTDTQYF. The CDR3 DNA follows: TGTGCCAGCAGTGAGGTGATAGCGGCTAGCACAGATACGCAGTATTTT.